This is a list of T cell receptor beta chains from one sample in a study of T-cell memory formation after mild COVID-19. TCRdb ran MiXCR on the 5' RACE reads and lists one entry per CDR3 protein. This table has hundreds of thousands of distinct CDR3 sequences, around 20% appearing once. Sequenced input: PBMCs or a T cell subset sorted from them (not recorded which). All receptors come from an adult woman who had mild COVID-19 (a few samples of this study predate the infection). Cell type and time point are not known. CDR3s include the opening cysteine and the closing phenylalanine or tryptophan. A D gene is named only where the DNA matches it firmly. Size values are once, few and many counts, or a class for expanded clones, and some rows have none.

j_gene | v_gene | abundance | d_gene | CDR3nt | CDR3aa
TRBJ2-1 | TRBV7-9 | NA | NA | TGTGCCAGCAGCTTAGCCCAGGGGTTGGTCAATGAGCAGTTCTTC | CASSLAQGLVNEQFF
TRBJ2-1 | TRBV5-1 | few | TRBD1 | TGCGCCAGCAGCTTGGTGGGACAGCGTTACAATGAGCAGTTCTTC | CASSLVGQRYNEQFF
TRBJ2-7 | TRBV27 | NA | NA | TGTGCCAGCAGTTCTTACAGCAGAAGCTCCTACGAGCAGTACTTC | CASSSYSRSSYEQYF
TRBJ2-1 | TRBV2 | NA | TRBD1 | TGTGCCAGCAGTGTAGAGACAGGGGGCTACAATGAGCAGTTCTTC | CASSVETGGYNEQFF
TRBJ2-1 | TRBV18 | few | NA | TGTGCCAGCTCACGCGGAAGCGGCGCTTACAATGAGCAGTTCTTC | CASSRGSGAYNEQFF
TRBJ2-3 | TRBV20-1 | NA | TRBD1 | TGCAGTGCCCCTACACCCCGGGACAGGGGGGCCCGCACAGATACGCAGTATTTT | CSAPTPRDRGARTDTQYF
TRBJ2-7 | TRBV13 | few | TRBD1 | TGTGCCAGCAGCTCAGAGGTCGGGACAGTCACCTACGAGCAGTACTTC | CASSSEVGTVTYEQYF
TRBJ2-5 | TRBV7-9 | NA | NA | TGTGCCAGCAGCTTAGTTGTCGGGTCGGGGGAGACCCAGTACTTC | CASSLVVGSGETQYF
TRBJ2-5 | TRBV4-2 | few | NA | TGTGCCAGCAGCCAAGATTTCGCGAACTTTGAGACCCAGTACTTC | CASSQDFANFETQYF
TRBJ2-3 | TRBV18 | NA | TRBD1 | TGTGCCAGCTCACCTGCGAGACAGGGCTCAGATACGCAGTATTTT | CASSPARQGSDTQYF
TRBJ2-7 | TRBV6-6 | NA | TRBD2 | TGTGCCAGCAGTTCCAGCGGGGGGGCTGATCAGTACTTC | CASSSSGGADQYF
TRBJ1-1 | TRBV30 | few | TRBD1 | TGTGCCTGGGGTTATACAGGGGTAACTGAAGCTTTCTTT | CAWGYTGVTEAFF
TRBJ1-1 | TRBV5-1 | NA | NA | TGCGCCAGCAGCGTATCAGGTGGGGGTGGTGAAGCTTTCTTT | CASSVSGGGGEAFF
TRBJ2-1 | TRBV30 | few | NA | TGTGCCTGGGGAGGTGGCGGCCATTTGGATGAGCAGTTCTTC | CAWGGGGHLDEQFF
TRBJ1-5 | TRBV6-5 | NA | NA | TGTGCCAGCAGGAGACGTGGCAGGGCCCCTCAGCCCCAGCATTTT | CASRRRGRAPQPQHF
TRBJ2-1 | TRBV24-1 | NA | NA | TGTGCCACCAGTGGGACGGGAGTTAACGTGAATGAGCAGTTCTTC | CATSGTGVNVNEQFF
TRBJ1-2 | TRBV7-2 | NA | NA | TGTGCCAGCAGCCCTCAGGGACTTCTAAACTATGGCTACACCTTC | CASSPQGLLNYGYTF
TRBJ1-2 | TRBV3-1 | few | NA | TGTGCCAGCAGCCGCCGAACAGCGGGCTACACCTTC | CASSRRTAGYTF
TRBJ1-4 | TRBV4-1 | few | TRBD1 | TGCGCCAGCAGCCCCTGGGACAGACCTAATGAAAAACTGTTTTTT | CASSPWDRPNEKLFF
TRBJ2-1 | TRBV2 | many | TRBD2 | TGTGCCAGCAGGGGACTAGCCGCCGTAGGGCAGTTCTTC | CASRGLAAVGQFF
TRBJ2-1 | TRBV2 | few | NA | TGTGCCAGCGCCAGGTGGGATGAGCAGTTCTTC | CASARWDEQFF
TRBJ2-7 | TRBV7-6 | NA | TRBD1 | TGTGCCAGCAGCTCCGGGACAGGGATCCACGAGCAGTACTTC | CASSSGTGIHEQYF
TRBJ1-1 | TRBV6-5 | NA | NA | TGTGCCAGCACCGATTTCACCACTGAAGCTTTCTTT | CASTDFTTEAFF
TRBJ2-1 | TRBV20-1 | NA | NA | TGCAGTGCTGAGGATGATGAGCAGTTCTTC | CSAEDDEQFF
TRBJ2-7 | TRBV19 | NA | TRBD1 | TGTGCCAGTAGTATTACGGCCCCCGGGACAGGGAACTCCTACGAGCAGTACTTC | CASSITAPGTGNSYEQYF
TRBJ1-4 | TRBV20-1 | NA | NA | TGCAGTGCTAGAAACGGGGTGACTAATGAAAAACTGTTTTTT | CSARNGVTNEKLFF
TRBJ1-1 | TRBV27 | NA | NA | TGTGCCAGCAGACCGGGGGTGAGCACTGAAGCTTTCTTT | CASRPGVSTEAFF
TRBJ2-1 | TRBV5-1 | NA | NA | TGCGCCAGCAGCACCGGGACGGACTACAATGAGCAGTTCTTC | CASSTGTDYNEQFF
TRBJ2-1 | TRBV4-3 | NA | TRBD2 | TGCGCCAGCAGCCAAGGGTCGACTAGCGGGAGTGGTTACTACAATGAGCAGTTCTTC | CASSQGSTSGSGYYNEQFF
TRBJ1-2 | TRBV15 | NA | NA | TGTGCCACCAGCACTTCGTACAGGACTACCTATGGCTACACCTTC | CATSTSYRTTYGYTF
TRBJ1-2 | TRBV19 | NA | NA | TGTGCCAGTAGTCCGTACGTGAACAGAGCAGAGAACTATGGCTACACCTTC | CASSPYVNRAENYGYTF
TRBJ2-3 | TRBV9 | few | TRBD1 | TGTGCCAGCAGCGCTAATCCGGGACAGGAGTACACAGATACGCAGTATTTT | CASSANPGQEYTDTQYF
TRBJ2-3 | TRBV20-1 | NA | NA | TGCAGTGCTAGGGGGGAGGGGGCCACAGATACGCAGTATTTT | CSARGEGATDTQYF
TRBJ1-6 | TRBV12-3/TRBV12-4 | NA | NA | TGTGCCAGCAGTTTTGGTATAAATAATTCACCCCTCCACTTT | CASSFGINNSPLHF
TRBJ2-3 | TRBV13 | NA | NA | TGTGCCAGCAGCCGCGGGGGACACACAGATACGCAGTATTTT | CASSRGGHTDTQYF
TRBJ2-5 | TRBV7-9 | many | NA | TGTGCCAGCAGCTTATTTTTGCTGGGCCAAGAGACCCAGTACTTC | CASSLFLLGQETQYF
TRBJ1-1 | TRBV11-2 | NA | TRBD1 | TGTGCCAGCAGCTGGAGGGGACAGATGAACACTGAAGCTTTCTTT | CASSWRGQMNTEAFF
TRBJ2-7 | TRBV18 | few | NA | TGTGCCAGCTCACGCGACAGGTCAGAGCAGTACTTC | CASSRDRSEQYF
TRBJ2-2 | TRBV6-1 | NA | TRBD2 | TGTGCCATCCCGAAGGGACTACTGAACACCGGGGAGCTGTTTTTT | CAIPKGLLNTGELFF
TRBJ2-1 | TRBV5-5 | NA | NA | TGTGCCAGCAGCTGGGGGCGGGAGCCCTACAATGAGCAGTTCTTC | CASSWGREPYNEQFF
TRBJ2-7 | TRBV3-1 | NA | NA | TGTGCCAGCAGCAAGCAGCGGGCTGCCTACGAGCAGTACTTC | CASSKQRAAYEQYF
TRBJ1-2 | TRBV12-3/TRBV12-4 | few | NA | TGTGCCAGCAGCACAGCCTATGGCTACACCTTC | CASSTAYGYTF
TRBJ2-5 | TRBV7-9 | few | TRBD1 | TGTGCCAGCAGCGCAGGGGGTCAAGAGACCCAGTACTTC | CASSAGGQETQYF
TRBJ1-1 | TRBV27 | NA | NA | TGTGCCAGCAGCCCCGGGCTTATTTGGGGAGCTTTCTTT | CASSPGLIWGAFF